This T cell receptor (beta chain) was retrieved from a study of monozygotic twins with inflammatory bowel disease. With eight separate reactions per sample, the authors made cDNA. TCRdb re-called the 5' RACE reads and catalogs CDR3 proteins one per entry, DNA excluded. The ten top clones account for just over 2.5%, within a sample of more than 300,000 distinct CDR3 sequences. Findings and caveats of the study: Twins with IBD were found to have lower TCRbeta diversity (inverse Simpson) than healthy co-twins. Other individuals had fewer clonotypes in common with IBD patients than with healthy twins, especially with disease activity.

On this clonotype itself: The antigen remains undetermined.

CDR1 and CDR2 from the germline V gene are SGHTA and FQGNSA. There are 13 residues in the CDR3. The receptor comes from a human donor with ulcerative colitis or Crohn's disease, or a healthy co-twin of an affected twin (not recorded which). The rearrangement joins TRBV7-2 to TRBJ2-5; lacking DNA, the TRBD2 call made by TCRdb goes unchecked. The specimen sequenced was blood. The CDR3 reads CAGLVGTQETQYF. Filled out from reference TRBV7-2 and TRBJ2-5, the complete variable domain reads GAGVSQSPSNKVTEKGKDVELRCDPISGHTALYWYRQSLGQGLEFLIYFQGNSAPDKSGLPSDRFSAERTGGSVSTLTIQRTQQEDSAVYLCAGLVGTQETQYFGPGTRLLVL.